This T cell receptor (beta chain) was profiled in a study of blood T cell repertoires in COVID-19. In the study overall: Acute and convalescent COVID-19 specimens originated in the United States, Italy and Spain. T cells, B-cell-depleted T cells, or PBMCs provided the cDNA or gDNA that served as material.

This CDR3 has 13 residues. The ends were cut back, 7 bases at V and 6 bases at J, with 13 bases in the middle. Study processing details: Estimation of nucleated cell counts was performed using reference gene primer amplification. Sequencing used immunoSEQ multiplex PCR; TCRdb keeps in-frame clones, though not all of them. For V, J and clone size, that table is used; D and trimming come from the DNA. The profile shows about 290,000 clones, over 80% of them singletons. This receptor was identified in a woman between 50 and 59 years old with active or convalescent COVID-19. The chain joins TRBV12-3 or TRBV12-4 to TRBJ2-1, with D maybe TRBD2 (6 bases). Material for sequencing was peripheral blood. The DNA of the CDR3 is TGTGCCAGCAAACTGTCCGGGGGCAATGAGCAGTTCTTC. Translating it yields CASKLSGGNEQFF.